The sequence of this T cell receptor (beta chain) was determined in a study of vaccination and CD4 T cells after COVID-19. Background on the study: Median time from second vaccine dose to sampling was just over 70 days (14 to 241).

Treatment in this sample: approximately nine-day PBMC culture with coronavirus spike peptide pools or control peptides (ViraFEST assay). Cultured CD4+ T cells had their DNA profiled by the Oncomine TCR Beta short-read assay. TCRdb recomputed calls from the PCR reads with MiXCR, one row per CDR3 protein. The table lists about 7,100 distinct CDR3 sequences, around three fifths of them singletons, with approximately 22% in the top ten. V was clipped by 4 bases and J by 2 bases, with 10 bases between them. Looked up from germline, CDR1 is SGHVS and CDR2 is FNYEAQ. This CDR3 is built from 14 residues. This clonotype has only one observation. Antigen: not known.

The gene calls are TRBV7-6 and TRBJ2-3, with unresolved D. Material for sequencing was CD4+ T cells from blood, cultured in vitro. This receptor was identified in a human donor who had recovered from COVID-19. CDR3 sequence (DNA): TGTGCCAGCAGCTCACGACAAGCCACAGATACGCAGTATTTT. Its protein is CASSSRQATDTQYF. Combining the CDR3 with reference TRBV7-6 and TRBJ2-3 gives the whole variable domain GAGVSQSPRYKVTKRGQDVALRCDPISGHVSLYWYRQALGQGPEFLTYFNYEAQQDKSGLPNDRFSAERPEGSISTLTIQRTEQRDSAMYRCASSSRQATDTQYFGPGTRLTVL.